The 29 T cell receptor beta chains listed next were all sequenced from one sample in a study of CD8+ T cells in alopecia areata. Sequencing relied on a cDNA template that was reverse transcribed from extracted RNA. Profiling relied on immunoSEQ multiplex PCR, and the TCRdb table lists in-frame clones only, not all of them. The profile covers 140,000 to 150,000 clones, with roughly 50% appearing a single time and 6% to 7% taken by the ten largest. The sequencing sample was made of CD4+ T cells sorted from blood. These receptor sequences come from a human donor with alopecia areata.

This rearrangement joins TRBV5-1 to TRBJ1-2; maybe TRBD1 (5 bases). With 0 bases removed from V and 2 bases from J, the gap between germline ends came to 8 bases. The CDR3 runs 14 residues. Per germline, CDR1 SGHRS and CDR2 YFSETQ. The CDR3 nucleotides read TGCGCCAGCAGCTTGGAGCAGGGAAACTATGGCTACACCTTC. Translated, it gives CASSLEQGNYGYTF.

This clone was counted only a few times. The chain is built from TRBV6-1 and TRBJ1-3, with D possibly matching TRBD1 (5 bases). V was shortened by 4 bases and J by 0 bases, with 16 bases between the two germline ends. CDR3 length: 17 amino acids. Germline values: CDR1 MNHNS, CDR2 SASEGT. The CDR3, as DNA: TGTGCCAGCAGTGTTATCGACAGCGCGAGCTCTGGAAACACCATATATTTT. Translating gives CASSVIDSASSGNTIYF.

The V and J genes are TRBV18 and TRBJ2-1, with D perhaps TRBD2 (5 bases). The CDR3 covers 14 residues. Trimming pared 0 bases from V and 3 bases from J, leaving 6 bases between. The germline V gene has CDR1 KGHSH and CDR2 LQKENI. The CDR3 DNA reads as TGTGCCAGCTCACCACCCGGGAACTACAATGAGCAGTTCTTC. It is translated as CASSPPGNYNEQFF.

CDR3 bases: TGTGCCAGCAGTCCAACCGGGACAGGGTATGGCTACACCTTC. This codes for CASSPTGTGYGYTF. The chain couples TRBV6-5 to TRBJ1-2; 9 bases align to TRBD1. CDR3 size: 14 residues. With V trimmed by 5 bases and J by 5 bases, 6 bases remained unmatched. Germline CDR1 is MNHEY and CDR2 is SVGAGI.

The chain is built from TRBV11-2 and TRBJ2-3; D gene uncertain. CDR1 is SGHAT, CDR2 FQNNGV, per germline. The CDR3 is 11 amino acids. V was shortened by 8 bases and J by 5 bases, with 8 bases between the two germline ends. In DNA, the CDR3 is TGTGCCAGCGGATTATTAGATACGCAGTATTTT. Translated, it gives CASGLLDTQYF.

This chain connects TRBV7-9 to TRBJ2-3; a possible D gene is TRBD2 (5 bases). The CDR3 runs to 14 residues. CDR1 is SEHNR, CDR2 FQNEAQ, per germline (reference sequence). The V gene lost 5 bases and the J gene lost 4 bases, with 13 bases spanning the gap. The CDR3 sequence is CASSHAPGSDTQYF. CDR3 sequence (DNA): TGTGCCAGCAGCCACGCCCCGGGGTCAGATACGCAGTATTTT.

V and J are TRBV30 and TRBJ1-1; 8 bases are shared with TRBD1. CDR3 length equals 13 residues. Germline-derived CDR1 and CDR2 are GTSNPN and SVGIG (reference sequence). V was pared by 5 bases and J by 3 bases, with 5 bases of the junction left unmatched. Here the CDR3 reads CAWSLQGDTEAFF. The DNA of the CDR3 is TGTGCCTGGTCGTTACAGGGGGACACTGAAGCTTTCTTT.

This clone was seen more than once but under ten times. The chain recombines TRBV14 with TRBJ2-3; no firm D call. In germline, CDR1 is SGHDN, CDR2 FVKESK. CDR3 length equals 17 residues. V was trimmed by 2 bases and J by 2 bases, leaving 17 bases between them. CDR3 region: CASSQSMTPVATDTQYF. The CDR3, as DNA: TGTGCCAGCAGCCAAAGCATGACACCCGTCGCCACAGATACGCAGTATTTT.

This clone showed up just once. The rearrangement uses TRBV29-1 and TRBJ2-3, with D unresolved. The V end lost 4 bases, the J end lost 0 bases, and 8 bases lay between the germline ends. From germline, CDR1 is SQVTM and CDR2 ANQGSEA. The CDR3 is 13 amino acids. CDR3 nucleotides: TGCAGCGTTGGGGTACTGAGCACAGATACGCAGTATTTT. It yields the protein CSVGVLSTDTQYF.

This CDR3 is CASSRLAGDYNEQFF. CDR3 sequence (DNA): TGTGCCAGCAGTCGACTAGCGGGAGATTACAATGAGCAGTTCTTC. The genes are TRBV2 and TRBJ2-1; 12 positions agree with TRBD2. Germline V lookup: CDR1 SNHLY, CDR2 FYNNEI. The ends lost 5 bases at V and 4 bases at J; junction bases unmatched: 3. The CDR3 consists of 15 residues. Full variable domain (outside the CDR3, taken from reference TRBV2 and TRBJ2-1): EPEVTQTPSHQVTQMGQEVILRCVPISNHLYFYWYRQILGQKVEFLVSFYNNEISEKSEIFDDQFSVERPDGSNFTLKIRSTKLEDSAMYFCASSRLAGDYNEQFFGPGTRLTVL.

This clone was observed once. V and J are TRBV14 and TRBJ1-1, with no clear D. Germline loops: CDR1 SGHDN, CDR2 FVKESK. The germline V and J ends were trimmed by 1 base and 0 bases, with 3 bases remaining between them. This CDR3 spans 13 amino acids. CDR3 nucleotides: TGTGCCAGCAGCCAAGTCGTGAACACTGAAGCTTTCTTT. Residues: CASSQVVNTEAFF. Variable domain in full (rest from reference TRBV14 and TRBJ1-1): EAGVTQFPSHSVIEKGQTVTLRCDPISGHDNLYWYRRVMGKEIKFLLHFVKESKQDESGMPNNRFLAERTGGTYSTLKVQPAELEDSGVYFCASSQVVNTEAFFGQGTRLTVV.

This clone showed up just a few times. The rearrangement uses TRBV29-1 and TRBJ2-1; 7 nucleotides match TRBD1. The V gene's germline CDR1 is SQVTM and CDR2 ANQGSEA. J was trimmed by 10 bases and V by 5 bases; bases with no gene match: 5. The CDR3 sequence is 11 residues long. CDR3: CSVRTGVEQFF. CDR3 DNA sequence: TGCAGCGTTCGAACAGGGGTCGAGCAGTTCTTC.

This clone has only a few counts. This chain joins TRBV6-6 and TRBJ1-5; no reliable D call. V was shortened by 3 bases and J by 0 bases, with 3 bases between the two germline ends. Germline assignment: CDR1 MNHNY and CDR2 SVGAGI (reference sequence). The CDR3 extends over 13 amino acids. CDR3 nucleotides: TGTGCCAGCAGTTATAGTAGCAATCAGCCCCAGCATTTT. It translates to CASSYSSNQPQHF.

Of note for this clone: The same CDR3 also results from other DNA sequences found in this sample. V usage is TRBV29-1 and J usage is TRBJ1-1; D gene unclear. CDR1 is SQVTM, CDR2 ANQGSEA, per germline. The germline V and J ends were trimmed by 6 bases and 0 bases, with 11 bases remaining between them. The length of the CDR3 is 13 residues. CDR3: CSVSGRLNTEAFF. In DNA form, the CDR3 reads TGCAGCGTCTCGGGGAGATTGAACACTGAAGCTTTCTTT.

This chain joins TRBV7-6 and TRBJ2-7, with D perhaps matching TRBD1 (6 bases). In germline, CDR1 is SGHVS, CDR2 FNYEAQ. V lost 6 bases and J lost 6, with 15 bases in between. The CDR3 is 13 residues long. DNA for the CDR3: TGTGCCAGCAGTTTTGACCGAGGGGGCGAGCAGTACTTC. This translates into CASSFDRGGEQYF.

V gene TRBV27 combines with J gene TRBJ1-5; D is perhaps TRBD1 (5 bases). With 6 bases removed from V and 0 bases from J, the gap between germline ends came to 18 bases. Germline V gene sequence: CDR1 MNHEY, CDR2 SMNVEV (reference sequence). This CDR3 region has 17 residues. The CDR3 nucleotides read TGTGCCAGCAGCCGTTGGGGGGACCCCGATAGCAATCAGCCCCAGCATTTT. It specifies CASSRWGDPDSNQPQHF.

This rearrangement joins TRBV12-2 to TRBJ2-2. TRBV12-2 corresponds to a pseudogene. The CDR3 spans 15 residues. CDR3 sequence reads: CASRLAKVGTGELFF. The CDR3 coding sequence is TGTGCAAGTCGCTTAGCAAAAGTAGGGACCGGGGAGCTGTTTTTT.

V and J are TRBV28 and TRBJ2-3; D unresolved. CDR3 length: 16 residues. Trimming took off 9 bases at V and 1 base at J, with 20 bases between the two ends. The V gene's germline CDR1 is MDHEN and CDR2 SYDVKM. CDR3 bases: TGTGCCAGTCCTCCACATCAGGTCTACGGCACAGATACGCAGTATTTT. This gives the protein CASPPHQVYGTDTQYF.

The chain employs TRBV5-1 and TRBJ2-2; tentative D call: TRBD2 (6 bases). In germline, CDR1 is SGHRS, CDR2 YFSETQ. V lost 4 bases and J lost 6, with 10 bases in between. The CDR3 is 13 residues long. The CDR3 loop reads CASSPLASGELFF. For the CDR3, the DNA is TGCGCCAGCAGCCCTCTAGCGTCCGGGGAGCTGTTTTTT.

The chain couples TRBV27 to TRBJ2-2; maybe TRBD2 (6 bases). V was trimmed by 11 bases and J by 4 bases, leaving 17 bases between them. Germline V CDR1 and CDR2: MNHEY, SMNVEV (reference sequence). This CDR3 comprises 14 residues. The CDR3 DNA follows: TGTGCCTCCCGGGCGGGGTGGATCACCGGGGAGCTGTTTTTT. Protein sequence: CASRAGWITGELFF.

V gene TRBV5-1 combines with J gene TRBJ2-3, with 7 nucleotides matching TRBD1. The V segment lost 1 base and the J segment 3 bases; nucleotides outside the gene matches: 2. Germline values: CDR1 SGHRS, CDR2 YFSETQ. The CDR3 loop spans 14 amino acids. The CDR3 here is CASSLTGVTDTQYF. The CDR3 nucleotides are TGCGCCAGCAGCTTGACAGGGGTGACAGATACGCAGTATTTT.

The CDR3 reads CASSPLDTAYEQYF. The CDR3 bases are TGTGCCAGCAGCCCCCTGGACACCGCCTACGAGCAGTACTTC. The chain has TRBV11-1 and TRBJ2-5, with D perhaps TRBD1 (5 bases). The DNA end is a closer match to TRBJ2-7, so the J assignment may be wrong. Germline CDR1 reads SGHAT; CDR2 reads FQDESV (reference sequence). The CDR3 totals 14 residues.

The table lists this clone with a few counts. The V gene is TRBV19, the J gene TRBJ2-1, with a weak D call TRBD2 (7 bases). Trimming left V 5 bases short and J 5 bases short, with 25 bases between. From germline, CDR1 is LNHDA and CDR2 SQIVND (reference sequence). The CDR3 runs 18 residues. The CDR3 loop reads CASSGGGRGSGRHNEQFF. The CDR3 DNA is TGTGCCAGTAGTGGGGGCGGTCGGGGTAGCGGGCGTCACAATGAGCAGTTCTTC.

This clone was seen once. The V gene is TRBV29-1, the J gene TRBJ1-5; possible D gene TRBD1, 6 bases. Trimming cost V 5 bases and J 6 bases, with 11 bases left between them. CDR3 size: 12 residues. Per the germline V gene, CDR1 is SQVTM and CDR2 is ANQGSEA. This CDR3 is CSVTGASQPQHF. The CDR3 DNA reads as TGCAGCGTTACGGGGGCGAGTCAGCCCCAGCATTTT.

The V gene is TRBV10-3, the J gene TRBJ1-2, with 7 bases fitting TRBD1. CDR1 ENHRY and CDR2 SYGVKD come from the germline V gene. Trimming at V came to 10 bases and at J to 6 bases, leaving 20 bases not matched to a gene. The length of the CDR3 is 16 residues. The CDR3 spells CASTGATEGAPDGYTF. The CDR3 DNA is TGTGCCAGCACAGGGGCCACGGAAGGGGCCCCGGATGGCTACACCTTC.

V usage is TRBV29-1 and J usage is TRBJ1-5, with 9 bases that match TRBD1. The germline V gene encodes CDR1 SQVTM and CDR2 ANQGSEA. After removal of 6 bases from V and 6 bases from J, the junction contained 6 bases not matched to a gene. This CDR3 is 13 amino acids long. The CDR3 DNA follows: TGCAGCGTGGACAGGGGAGAGGGTCAGCCCCAGCATTTT. It is translated as CSVDRGEGQPQHF.

The chain is built from TRBV2 and TRBJ1-5; D gene unclear. The CDR3 is 14 amino acids. CDR1 is SNHLY and CDR2 is FYNNEI in the germline V gene. V was trimmed by 6 bases and J by 5 bases, leaving 14 bases between them. The CDR3 nucleotides read TGTGCCAGCAGCGTTCAGGTAGGGTATCAGCCCCAGCATTTT. It encodes CASSVQVGYQPQHF.

The genes are TRBV30 and TRBJ2-1; D is possibly TRBD2 (7 bases). Trimming took 5 bases from V and 6 from J, leaving 11 bases between them. Germline CDR1 GTSNPN, CDR2 SVGIG (reference sequence). The CDR3 has 12 amino acids. In DNA, the CDR3 is TGTGCCTGGGAACGGGGGGCCAATGAGCAGTTCTTC. Translation: CAWERGANEQFF.

The rearrangement links TRBV29-1 to TRBJ2-5; D is unresolved. The J call may be faulty, since TRBJ2-7 better matches the DNA end. Per the germline V gene, CDR1 is SQVTM and CDR2 is ANQGSEA. The CDR3 loop spans 12 amino acids. The CDR3 DNA reads TGCAGCGTTGTGTTCAGAGCCACCGAGCAGTACTTC. Translation gives CSVVFRATEQYF.